This T cell receptor beta chain was retrieved from a study of neurological immune-mediated disorders. V lost 5 bases to trimming and J lost 10 bases, with 14 bases between them. This CDR3 has 12 amino acids. 5'RACE generated cDNA with 10-nucleotide random UMIs. TCRdb re-analysed the 5' RACE reads in MiXCR, keeping a single row per CDR3 protein. Of 65,000 to 75,000 distinct CDR3 sequences listed, 4.5% to 6% are singletons. This clonotype was seen many times. The material sequenced was PBMCs. This receptor was taken from a woman aged 70-85 years with multiple sclerosis. The V and J genes are TRBV12-3 or TRBV12-4 and TRBJ1-1; the D gene is possibly TRBD1 (5 bases). The CDR3 spells CASSPRMRGAFF. The CDR3 DNA follows: TGTGCCAGCAGTCCCCGGATGAGGGGAGCTTTCTTT.